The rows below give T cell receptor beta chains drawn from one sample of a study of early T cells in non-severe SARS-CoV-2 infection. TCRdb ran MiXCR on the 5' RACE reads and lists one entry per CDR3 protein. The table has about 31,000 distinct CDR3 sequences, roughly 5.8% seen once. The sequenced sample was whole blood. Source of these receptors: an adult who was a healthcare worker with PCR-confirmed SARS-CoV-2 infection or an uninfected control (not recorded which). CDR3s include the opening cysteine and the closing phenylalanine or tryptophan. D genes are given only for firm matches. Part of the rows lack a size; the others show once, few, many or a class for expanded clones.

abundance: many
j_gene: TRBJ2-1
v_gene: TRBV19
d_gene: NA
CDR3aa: CARTHRGYEQFF
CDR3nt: TGTGCCAGGACTCATAGGGGCTATGAGCAGTTCTTC

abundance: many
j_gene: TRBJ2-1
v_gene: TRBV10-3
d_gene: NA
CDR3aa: CATEDLYNEQFF
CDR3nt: TGTGCCACCGAGGATTTATACAATGAGCAGTTCTTC

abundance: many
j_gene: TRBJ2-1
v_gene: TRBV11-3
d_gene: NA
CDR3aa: CASSPGPISYNEQFF
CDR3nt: TGTGCCAGCAGCCCGGGACCCATCTCCTACAATGAGCAGTTCTTC

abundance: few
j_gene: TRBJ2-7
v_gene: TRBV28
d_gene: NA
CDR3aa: CASSSPRASEQYF
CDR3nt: TGTGCCAGCAGTTCTCCCAGGGCCTCCGAGCAGTACTTC

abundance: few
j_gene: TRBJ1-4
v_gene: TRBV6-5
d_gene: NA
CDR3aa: CASHAPGGKLFF
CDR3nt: TGTGCCAGCCACGCACCTGGGGGAAAACTGTTTTTT

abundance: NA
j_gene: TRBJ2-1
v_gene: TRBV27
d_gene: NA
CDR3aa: CASRGRPGSNEQFF
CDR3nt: TGTGCCAGCAGAGGACGTCCGGGGAGCAATGAGCAGTTCTTC

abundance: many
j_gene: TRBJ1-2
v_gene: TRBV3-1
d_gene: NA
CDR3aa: CASSLHYGYTF
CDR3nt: TGTGCCAGCAGCCTGCACTATGGCTACACCTTC

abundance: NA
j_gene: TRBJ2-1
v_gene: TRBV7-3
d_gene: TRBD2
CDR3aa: CASSTAMTSGSKTEQFF
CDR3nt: TGTGCCAGCAGCACCGCAATGACTAGCGGGAGTAAAACTGAGCAGTTCTTC

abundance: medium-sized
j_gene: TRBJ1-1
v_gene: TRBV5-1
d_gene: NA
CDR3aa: CASSLKGPANTEAFF
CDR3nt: TGCGCCAGCAGCTTGAAAGGTCCAGCGAACACTGAAGCTTTCTTT

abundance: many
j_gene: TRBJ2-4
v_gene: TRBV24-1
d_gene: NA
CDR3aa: CATSAGGGNIQYF
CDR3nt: TGTGCCACCAGTGCTGGGGGCGGAAACATTCAGTACTTC

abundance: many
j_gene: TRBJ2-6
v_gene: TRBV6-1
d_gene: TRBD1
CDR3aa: CASTIGGGSGANVLTF
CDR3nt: TGTGCCAGCACCATAGGGGGCGGGTCTGGGGCCAACGTCCTGACTTTC

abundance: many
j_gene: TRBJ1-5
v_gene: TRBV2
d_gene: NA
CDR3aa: CASMENNQPQHF
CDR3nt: TGTGCCAGCATGGAGAACAATCAGCCCCAGCATTTT

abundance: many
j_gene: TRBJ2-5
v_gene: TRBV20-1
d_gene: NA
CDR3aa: CSARDTGAPKETQYF
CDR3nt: TGCAGTGCTAGAGACACGGGCGCCCCGAAAGAGACCCAGTACTTC

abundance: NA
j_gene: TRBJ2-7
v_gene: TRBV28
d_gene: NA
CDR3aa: CASSVSRAPEQYF
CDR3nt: TGTGCCAGCAGTGTCTCCAGGGCCCCGGAGCAGTACTTC

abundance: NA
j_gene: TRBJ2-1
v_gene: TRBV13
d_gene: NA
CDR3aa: CASTREIYNEQFF
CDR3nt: TGTGCCAGCACCAGGGAAATCTACAATGAGCAGTTCTTC

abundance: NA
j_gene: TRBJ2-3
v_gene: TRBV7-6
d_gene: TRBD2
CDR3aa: CASSQKRASGTTDTQYF
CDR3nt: TGTGCCAGCAGCCAAAAACGCGCTAGCGGGACCACAGATACGCAGTATTTT

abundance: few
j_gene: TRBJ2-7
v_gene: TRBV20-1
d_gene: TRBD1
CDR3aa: CSAPTGTAYEQYF
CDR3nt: TGCAGTGCTCCCACCGGGACAGCCTACGAGCAGTACTTC

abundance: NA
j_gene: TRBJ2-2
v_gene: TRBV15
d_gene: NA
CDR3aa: CATSSPPADTGELFF
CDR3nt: TGTGCCACCAGCAGCCCCCCCGCGGACACCGGGGAGCTGTTTTTT

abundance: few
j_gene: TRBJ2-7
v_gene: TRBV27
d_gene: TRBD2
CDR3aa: CASRKTGGPYEQYF
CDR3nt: TGTGCCAGCAGAAAAACGGGAGGGCCCTACGAGCAGTACTTC

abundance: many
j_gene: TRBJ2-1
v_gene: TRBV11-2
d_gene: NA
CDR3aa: CASRQRGFSYNEQFF
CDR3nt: TGTGCCAGCAGGCAGAGGGGCTTCTCCTACAATGAGCAGTTCTTC

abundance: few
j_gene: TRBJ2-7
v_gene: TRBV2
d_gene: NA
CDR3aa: CASRPPSVGEQYF
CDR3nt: TGTGCCAGCAGACCACCCTCGGTTGGCGAGCAGTACTTC

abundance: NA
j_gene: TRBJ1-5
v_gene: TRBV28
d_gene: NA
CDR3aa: CASSEGYQPQHF
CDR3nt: TGTGCCAGCAGTGAGGGGTATCAGCCCCAGCATTTT

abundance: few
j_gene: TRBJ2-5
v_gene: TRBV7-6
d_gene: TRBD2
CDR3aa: CASSPGRAGGETQYF
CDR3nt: TGTGCCAGCAGCCCGGGAAGGGCGGGAGGAGAGACCCAGTACTTC

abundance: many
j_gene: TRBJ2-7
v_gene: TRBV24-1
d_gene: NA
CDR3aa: CATQGPGSHEQYF
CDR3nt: TGTGCCACCCAAGGACCAGGGAGCCACGAGCAGTACTTC

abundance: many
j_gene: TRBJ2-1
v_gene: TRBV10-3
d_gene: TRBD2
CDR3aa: CAIGRESYNEQFF
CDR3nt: TGTGCCATCGGGAGGGAATCCTACAATGAGCAGTTCTTC

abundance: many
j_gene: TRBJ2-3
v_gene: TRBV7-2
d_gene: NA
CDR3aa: CASSSLNTQYF
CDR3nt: TGTGCCAGCAGCTCCCTGAATACGCAGTATTTT

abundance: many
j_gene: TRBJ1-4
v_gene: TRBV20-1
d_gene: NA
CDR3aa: CSARYSQGEGEKLFF
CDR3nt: TGCAGTGCTAGATATTCGCAAGGGGAGGGTGAAAAACTGTTTTTT

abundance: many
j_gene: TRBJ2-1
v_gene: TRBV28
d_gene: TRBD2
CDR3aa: CASSFEGLANEQFF
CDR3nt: TGTGCCAGCAGTTTCGAGGGACTAGCGAATGAGCAGTTCTTC

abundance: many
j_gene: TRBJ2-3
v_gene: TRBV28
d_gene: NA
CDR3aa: CASSKDTGAQYF
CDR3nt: TGTGCCAGCAGCAAAGACACGGGGGCGCAGTATTTT